This TCR beta chain was retrieved from a study of blood T cell repertoires in COVID-19. The assay was immunoSEQ multiplex PCR, and TCRdb's table has in-frame clones only and misses some. The sample holds around 160,000 clones, under 95% seen once. Trimming took 2 bases from V and 0 from J, leaving 11 bases between them. CDR1 and CDR2 (germline): SGHRS, YFSETQ. This CDR3 has 15 residues. This clone was seen at least ten times. The same CDR3 is also encoded by other DNA sequences in this sample. The specimen was peripheral blood. This TCR came from a man aged 18-30 years with acute or convalescent COVID-19. V is TRBV5-1 and J is TRBJ2-5, with a possible D match to TRBD1 (6 bases). The CDR3 DNA reads TGCGCCAGCAGCTTTGGGCAGGGGTACCAAGAGACCCAGTACTTC. Translating it yields CASSFGQGYQETQYF.